These 14 T cell receptor beta chains came from one sample sequenced in a study of early T cells in non-severe SARS-CoV-2 infection. TCRdb re-called the 5' RACE reads through MiXCR, storing one row per CDR3 protein. The sample gives just under 65,000 distinct CDR3 sequences, roughly 9% of which show up once; 10% to 15% is in the top ten. Sequenced material: whole blood, taken at baseline. These receptors were taken from an adult who was a healthcare worker with PCR-confirmed SARS-CoV-2 infection or an uninfected control (not recorded which).

This clonotype showed up just a few times. This chain connects TRBV3-1 to TRBJ2-7, with a weak D call TRBD2 (6 bases). CDR3 length: 13 amino acids. Germline V CDR1 and CDR2: LGHDT, YNNKEL (reference sequence). V lost 2 bases, J lost 7 bases, and 12 bases lay in between. CDR3 bases: TGTGCCAGCAGCCAATGGAGTGCGGGAGAGCAGTACTTC. It encodes CASSQWSAGEQYF.

The genes are TRBV7-9 and TRBJ2-3; 8 positions agree with TRBD1. The germline CDR1 and CDR2 sequences are SEHNR and FQNEAQ (reference sequence). The CDR3 has 21 residues. V dropped 5 bases and J dropped 4; count of bases not matched to a gene: 26. Written as DNA, the CDR3 is TGTGCCAGCAGCCAAGGAAAGGGACAGGCGAAACACACCCGGGGGCCAGATACGCAGTATTTT. Translation: CASSQGKGQAKHTRGPDTQYF.

This clonotype has more than one count but fewer than ten. The V gene is TRBV13, the J gene TRBJ2-1, with TRBD1 identical over 10 bases. Trimming removed 6 bases from V and 2 bases from J; junction bases left unmatched: 7. CDR1 is PRHDT, CDR2 FYEKMQ, per germline (reference sequence). There are 16 residues in the CDR3. The CDR3 DNA reads TGTGCCAGCAGTCGAACCGGGACAGGGGCCTACAATGAGCAGTTCTTC. Encoded protein: CASSRTGTGAYNEQFF.

This clonotype is deemed large (0.1 to 1%). V gene TRBV27 combines with J gene TRBJ2-3, with D uncertain. The germline V and J ends were trimmed by 5 bases and 3 bases, with 9 bases remaining between them. Germline CDR1 reads MNHEY; CDR2 reads SMNVEV (reference sequence). The CDR3 spans 13 residues. For the CDR3, the DNA is TGTGCCAGCAGTCTCGTAGAAACAGATACGCAGTATTTT. Its protein is CASSLVETDTQYF.

The chain combines TRBV27 with TRBJ1-4; a possible D gene is TRBD1 (5 bases). The germline V gene encodes CDR1 MNHEY and CDR2 SMNVEV (reference sequence). The CDR3 loop spans 15 amino acids. Trimming left V 5 bases short and J 11 bases short, with 21 bases between. Written as DNA, the CDR3 is TGTGCCAGCAGTCCCCAGGCAGGGCTAATGAGGAAACTGTTTTTT. It specifies CASSPQAGLMRKLFF.

This clonotype has just a few counts. The chain links TRBV14 to TRBJ2-3, with 7 bases lining up with TRBD1. The J segment lost 1 base and the V segment lost 4 bases, leaving 8 bases of the junction unmatched. The CDR3 runs to 16 residues. Germline V CDR1 and CDR2: SGHDN, FVKESK. The CDR3 sequence: CASSPTGMAGTDTQYF. The CDR3 bases are TGTGCCAGCAGCCCGACAGGGATGGCGGGCACAGATACGCAGTATTTT.

This clonotype was seen at least ten times. The chain employs TRBV7-6 and TRBJ2-2, with D uncertain. The CDR3 is 16 residues long. Germline lookup yields CDR1 SGHVS and CDR2 FNYEAQ. V was trimmed by 2 bases and J by 1 base, leaving 11 bases between them. The CDR3 nucleotides are TGTGCCAGCAGCTTACTAAGTTTGGGGAACACCGGGGAGCTGTTTTTT. This sequence encodes CASSLLSLGNTGELFF.

Many counts were recorded for this clonotype. The chain carries TRBV7-9 and TRBJ2-7, with D unresolved. Germline lookup yields CDR1 SEHNR and CDR2 FQNEAQ (reference sequence). This CDR3 region has 14 residues. With 4 bases removed from V and 3 bases from J, the gap between germline ends came to 13 bases. CDR3 coding DNA: TGTGCCAGCAGCTCCGAGCCGGAGTTCTACGAGCAGTACTTC. It specifies CASSSEPEFYEQYF.

The table lists this clonotype with a few counts. The chain joins TRBV6-1 to TRBJ2-7; 11 positions match TRBD1. Germline V gene lookup returns CDR1 MNHNS and CDR2 SASEGT. Trimming at V came to 8 bases and at J to 2 bases, leaving 5 bases not matched to a gene. The CDR3 extends over 14 amino acids. CDR3 residues: CASRDRGRTYEQYF. CDR3 sequence (DNA): TGTGCCAGCCGGGACAGGGGGAGAACCTACGAGCAGTACTTC.

Many counts were recorded for this clonotype. The J gene is TRBJ2-1, the V gene TRBV28; 11 bases are shared with TRBD2. The CDR3 is 17 residues long. V shed 5 bases and J 5 bases; nucleotides not matched to a gene: 11. From germline, CDR1 is MDHEN and CDR2 SYDVKM. DNA for the CDR3: TGTGCCAGCAGTCCCTTAAAAACTAGCGGGAGAGACAATGAGCAGTTCTTC. Its protein is CASSPLKTSGRDNEQFF.

This clonotype was recorded at least ten times. This chain links TRBV25-1 with TRBJ2-7; possibly TRBD1 or TRBD2 for D (5 bases each). The germline gives CDR1 MGHDK, CDR2 SYGVNS. The V and J ends lost 3 bases and 2 bases respectively, with 11 bases between them. The CDR3 has 14 amino acids. CDR3 nucleotide sequence: TGTGCCAGCAGTGATGGGGGTCGTACCTACGAGCAGTACTTC. The encoded protein is CASSDGGRTYEQYF.

This clonotype has at least ten counts. The V and J genes are TRBV20-1 and TRBJ1-4, with TRBD1 as a possible D gene (6 bases). Germline V gives CDR1 DFQATT, CDR2 SNEGSKA (reference sequence). The CDR3 sequence is 13 residues long. The ends were cut back, 0 bases at V and 11 bases at J, with 13 bases in the middle. The CDR3 DNA reads TGCAGTGCTAGAGATGGGACACGGTGGAAACTGTTTTTT. It codes for CSARDGTRWKLFF.

This clonotype was recorded a few times. The rearrangement links TRBV20-1 to TRBJ1-5; D is unresolved. V shed 3 bases and J shed 4 bases, with 16 bases lying between them. Germline CDR1 DFQATT, CDR2 SNEGSKA (reference sequence). The CDR3 is 15 amino acids. This chain's CDR3 is CSASALGGRNQPQHF. Here the CDR3 DNA reads TGCAGTGCTAGCGCCCTAGGCGGTAGGAATCAGCCCCAGCATTTT.

Ten or more counts support this clonotype. The chain is built from TRBV4-2 and TRBJ2-2; TRBD2 aligns across 10 bases. This CDR3 is 17 amino acids long. V trimming: 3 bases; J trimming: 4 bases; junction bases outside the gene matches: 8. CDR1 and CDR2 from the germline V gene are LGHNA and YNFKEQ. CDR3 residues: CASSHPLGLAFTGELFF. The CDR3 nucleotides are TGTGCCAGCAGCCATCCCTTGGGACTAGCGTTCACCGGGGAGCTGTTTTTT.